Listed here is a single TCR beta chain. This sample was taken from a study of long-term antiretroviral therapy in people with HIV. Sequencing relied on immunoSEQ assay v3.0, run at survey level. Sequencing used immunoSEQ multiplex PCR; TCRdb keeps in-frame clones, though not all of them. The sample consists of about 39,000 clones, 86% of them appearing once. The germline V gene has CDR1 SGHDT and CDR2 YYEEEE. V dropped 5 bases and J dropped 6 bases, with 9 bases sitting between them. CDR3 size: 12 residues. The sample in question was unsorted PBMCs, obtained just before starting antiretroviral therapy. The sequence derives from a woman younger than 30 with HIV. V and J are TRBV5-6 and TRBJ2-4, with D possibly being TRBD2 (5 bases). The DNA for the CDR3 is TGTGCCAGCAGTAACACTAGAAACATTCAGTACTTC. Translating gives CASSNTRNIQYF.